This T cell receptor beta chain was documented in a study of a mutant IDH1 vaccine in newly diagnosed glioma (dated by TCRdb to the early 2020s). Background for the entire study: Vaccination started 4-6 weeks after radiotherapy alone, or was given together with temozolomide cycles in the groups whose treatment included chemotherapy. For exploratory analyses, 25 to 30 treated patients had longitudinal TCRB deep sequencing done wherever samples were available. Peripheral blood was drawn at six visits: V03 (baseline), V05, V07, V10, V12 and V13. Visit V12 was the week-35 safety follow-up and visit V13 was the week-47 end of study. Of the approximately 32 treated patients, roughly 60% were male and around 40% were female, and the mean age was approximately 40 years. Prior to enrollment, patients had been given standard therapy consisting of radiotherapy alone, temozolomide alone, or radiochemotherapy with temozolomide, with the combination given to most patients. What the study reported, not specific to this receptor: PBMC samples for TCRB deep sequencing were selected based on availability. According to the authors, sample limitations meant that analyses of patient blood samples could not be reproduced. Vaccine-induced immune responses across multiple MHC alleles were detected in approximately 93% of patients. Pseudoprogression seemed to be unrelated to changes in the top peripheral T cell clonotypes found by TCRB sequencing.

Library construction relied on the immunoSEQ multiplex PCR assay. The hsTCRB Kit was used according to the manufacturer's protocol to amplify rearranged TCR beta chain sequences. TCRB libraries were sequenced on an Illumina MiSeq. The authors' analysis ran thus. The proprietary platform of the kit vendor was used for demultiplexing, trimming and gene mapping. TCRdb retrieved this table from immuneACCESS and kept in-frame rearrangements only. Not all clones are present; in checked studies, unresolved V genes account for under half, and no reason is known for the remainder. That table furnishes V, J and clone size, whereas the DNA furnished D and trimming. The sample has fewer than 45,000 clones on record, around 81% of them singletons. The ten largest make up 4.5% to 5.5% of the sample. V gives up 4 bases and J gives up 4 bases, and the segment between their germline ends measures 14 bases. According to the germline V gene, CDR1 reads SGHRS and CDR2 reads YFSETQ. Inclusive of the bounding cysteine and phenylalanine, the CDR3 is 14 residues long. Only the CDR3 portion is preserved as DNA: 42 bases, with reading frame beginning at the first base.

What this sample's time point label stands for: week 35, safety follow-up. A 20-mer mutant IDH1 peptide at 300 micrograms in Montanide made up each vaccine dose, which was injected subcutaneously together with topical imiquimod. Patients received eight vaccinations in weeks 1, 3, 5, 7, 11, 15, 19 and 23, corresponding to visits V03 through V10. All donors had newly diagnosed IDH1-mutant astrocytomas of WHO grade 3 or 4 that showed loss of nuclear ATRX. The samples were drawn from NOA16, a multicentre, single-arm, open-label phase I trial in Germany that tested a mutant IDH1 peptide vaccine in humans for the first time. Genomic DNA for TCRB sequencing was isolated from EDTA blood with the DNeasy Blood and Tissue Kit. For this clone: Its antigen has not been determined. Base qualities were left out, and no much larger clone turns up one base away.

The starting material was PBMCs, obtained from a glioma patient whose treatment included an IDH1 peptide vaccine. Recombination linked TRBV5-1 to TRBJ1-1, with no reliable assignment of the D segment. The receptor's source is a middle-aged woman with glioma. Some clones in this sample may be carry-over from other donors' samples. CDR3 loop: CASSLMLGGTEAFF. The DNA is as follows: TGCGCCAGCAGCCTGATGTTAGGAGGCACTGAAGCTTTCTTT.